This TCR beta chain stems from a study of control samples from healthy donors and cancer patients. Looked up from germline, CDR1 is SGHDN and CDR2 is FVKESK. The CDR3 runs to 15 residues. TCRdb's table, derived via immunoSEQ multiplex PCR, lists solely in-frame clones and lacks some. Here the sample spans about 160,000 clones, 96% being singletons. Remarks on this clone: Sequence at one end of the junction differs from germline and may be a read error.

This clonotype was obtained from a woman aged 25 to 39 in good health. This chain links TRBV14 with TRBJ2-1; D is perhaps TRBD1 (6 bases). The sample comprised blood. CDR3 nucleotides: TGTGCCAGCAGCGAAGACCGGGACATCTACAATGAGCAGTTCTTC. It specifies CASSEDRDIYNEQFF.